This TCR beta chain is from a study of Tregs in tolerant kidney transplant recipients. Across the whole study: Mixed chimerism was transient after nonmyeloablative marrow transplants from related graft donors. Study conclusions and caveats: No direct test of biological reproducibility was done here. Nucleotide sequences could not be compared across some patients' samples due to primer changes.

About this clone: The antigen is unknown.

Sequencing was performed with immunoSEQ multiplex PCR; in TCRdb, only in-frame clones are kept and a portion is missing. The sample carries about 64,000 clones, 95% to 98% recorded once. CD4+CD25+CD127- Tregs, CD4+CD25- non-Tregs, CD4 and CD8 cells were sorted. The CDR3 sequence is 16 residues long. V was clipped by 2 bases and J by 5 bases, with 17 bases between them. CDR1 and CDR2 from the germline V gene are SGHAT and FQDESV (reference sequence). The sequencing here drew on Tregs from blood, taken before the transplant. The rearrangement links TRBV11-1 to TRBJ2-3, with D possibly TRBD1 on 5 matching bases. The receptor was derived from a human donor who received a combined kidney and bone marrow transplant. Here the CDR3 DNA reads TGTGCCAGCAGCTTATGGGGCCCGGGCTGGAAAGATACGCAGTATTTT. Residues: CASSLWGPGWKDTQYF. The entire variable domain, with the rest obtained from reference TRBV11-1 and TRBJ2-3, is as follows: EAEVAQSPRYKITEKSQAVAFWCDPISGHATLYWYRQILGQGPELLVQFQDESVVDDSQLPKDRFSAERLKGVDSTLKIQPAELGDSAMYLCASSLWGPGWKDTQYFGPGTRLTVL.